Detailed here is one T cell receptor (beta chain). The antigen is undetermined. The likely explanation is a read error, given a far larger clone one base away. The data were taken from a study of Graves' ophthalmopathy and Graves' hyperthyroidism. About the study: The authors collected peripheral blood at initial diagnosis, before any treatment.

Every ophthalmopathy donor presented moderate-to-severe activity, CAS ≥3, NOSPECS ≥4 and duration under 3 months. Germline-derived CDR1 and CDR2 are SGHTA and FQGNSA. The CDR3 has 11 residues. CDR3 regions of TCR beta were amplified from RNA transcripts. Second-round multiplex PCR followed a first-round RT-PCR using HTBI primers. TCRdb redid the calling of the multiplex PCR reads with MiXCR, one entry per CDR3 protein. The repertoire holds 740,000 or so distinct CDR3 sequences, roughly 40% seen once, with roughly 46% in the top ten. Points from the study as a whole: In predicting ophthalmopathy progression, the model reached 65% to 71% sensitivity and 72.22% specificity.

The origin of this receptor is an adult man with Graves' ophthalmopathy. The sequenced sample was peripheral blood. The chain carries TRBV7-2 and TRBJ2-2; either TRBD1 or TRBD2 may supply D (5 bases each). The chain's CDR3 is CASSLVGDLFF. The CDR3 bases are TGTGCCAGCAGCTTAGTCGGGGACCTGTTTTTT.